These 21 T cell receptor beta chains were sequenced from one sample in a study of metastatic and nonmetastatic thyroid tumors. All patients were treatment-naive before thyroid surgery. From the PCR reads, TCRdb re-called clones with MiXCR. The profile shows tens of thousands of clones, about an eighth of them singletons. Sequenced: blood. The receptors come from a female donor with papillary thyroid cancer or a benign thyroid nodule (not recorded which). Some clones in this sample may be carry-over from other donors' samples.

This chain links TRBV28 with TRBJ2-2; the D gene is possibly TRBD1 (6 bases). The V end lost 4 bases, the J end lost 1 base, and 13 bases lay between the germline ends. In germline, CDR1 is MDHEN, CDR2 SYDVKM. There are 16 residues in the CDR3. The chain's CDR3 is CASSSRQVVNTGELFF. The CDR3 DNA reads TGTGCCAGCAGTTCCCGACAGGTGGTGAACACCGGGGAGCTGTTTTTT.

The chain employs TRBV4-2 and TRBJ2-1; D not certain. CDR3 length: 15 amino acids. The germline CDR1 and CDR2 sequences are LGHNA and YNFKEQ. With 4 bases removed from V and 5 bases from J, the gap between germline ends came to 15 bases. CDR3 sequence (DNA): TGTGCCAGCAGCCCCTCGGGCAGCCTGCACAATGAGCAGTTCTTC. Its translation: CASSPSGSLHNEQFF.

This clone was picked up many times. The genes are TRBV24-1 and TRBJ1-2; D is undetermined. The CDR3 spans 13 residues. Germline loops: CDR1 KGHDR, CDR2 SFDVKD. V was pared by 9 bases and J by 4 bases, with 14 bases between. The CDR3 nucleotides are TGTGCCACCCAAGTGGGCCCATCCTATGGCTACACCTTC. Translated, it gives CATQVGPSYGYTF.

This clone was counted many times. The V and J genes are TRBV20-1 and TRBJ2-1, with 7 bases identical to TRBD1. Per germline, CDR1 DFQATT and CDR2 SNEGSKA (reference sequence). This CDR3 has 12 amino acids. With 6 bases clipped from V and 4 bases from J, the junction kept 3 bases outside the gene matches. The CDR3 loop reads CSAPGQYNEQFF. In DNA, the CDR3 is TGCAGTGCCCCGGGACAGTACAATGAGCAGTTCTTC.

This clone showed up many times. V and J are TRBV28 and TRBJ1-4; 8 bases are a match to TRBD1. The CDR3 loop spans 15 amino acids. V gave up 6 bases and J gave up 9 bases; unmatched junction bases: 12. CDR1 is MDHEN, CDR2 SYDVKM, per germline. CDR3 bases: TGTGCCAGCAGACTACCGACAGGGGACGTGAAAAAACTGTTTTTT. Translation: CASRLPTGDVKKLFF.

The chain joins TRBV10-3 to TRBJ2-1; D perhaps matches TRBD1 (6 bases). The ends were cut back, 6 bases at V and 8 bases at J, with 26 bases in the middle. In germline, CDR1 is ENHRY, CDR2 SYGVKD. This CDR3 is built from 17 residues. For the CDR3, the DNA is TGTGCCATCAGGAGGGGCCTAGGACAGAGTATTAGGGATGAGCAGTTCTTC. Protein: CAIRRGLGQSIRDEQFF.

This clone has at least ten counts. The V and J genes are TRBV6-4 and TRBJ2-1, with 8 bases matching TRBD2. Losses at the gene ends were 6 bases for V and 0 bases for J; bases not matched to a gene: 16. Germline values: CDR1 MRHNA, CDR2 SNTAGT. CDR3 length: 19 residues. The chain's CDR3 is CASRPPRTSSILSYNEQFF. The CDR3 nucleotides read TGTGCCAGCAGACCCCCCCGGACTAGCTCGATACTCTCCTACAATGAGCAGTTCTTC.

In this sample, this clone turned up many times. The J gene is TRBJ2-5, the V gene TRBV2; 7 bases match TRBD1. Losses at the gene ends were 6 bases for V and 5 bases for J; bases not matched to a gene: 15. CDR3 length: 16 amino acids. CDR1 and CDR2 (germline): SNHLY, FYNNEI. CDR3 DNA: TGTGCCAGCAGAGCTCACAGGGGCAGTATAAAGGAGACCCAGTACTTC. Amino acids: CASRAHRGSIKETQYF.

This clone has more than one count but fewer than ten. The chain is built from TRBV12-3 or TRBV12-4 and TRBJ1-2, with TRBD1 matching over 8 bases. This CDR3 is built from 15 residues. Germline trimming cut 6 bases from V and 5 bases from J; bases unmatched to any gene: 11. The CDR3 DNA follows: TGTGCCAGCAGAGATGACAGGGGAGGAAGGTATGGCTACACCTTC. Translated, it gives CASRDDRGGRYGYTF.

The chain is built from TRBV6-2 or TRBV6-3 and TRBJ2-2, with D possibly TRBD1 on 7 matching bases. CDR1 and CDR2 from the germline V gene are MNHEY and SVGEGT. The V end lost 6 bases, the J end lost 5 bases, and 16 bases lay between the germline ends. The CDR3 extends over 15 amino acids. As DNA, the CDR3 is TGTGCCAGCAGGACAGGGAGGACCACAACCGGGGAGCTGTTTTTT. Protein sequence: CASRTGRTTTGELFF.

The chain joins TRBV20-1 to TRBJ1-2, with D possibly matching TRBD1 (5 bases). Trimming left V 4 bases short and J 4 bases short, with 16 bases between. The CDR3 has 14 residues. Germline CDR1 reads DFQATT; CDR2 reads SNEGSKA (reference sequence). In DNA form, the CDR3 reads TGCAGTGCTATGGGCGGGGGGATTAGCTATGGCTACACCTTC. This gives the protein CSAMGGGISYGYTF.

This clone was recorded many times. CDR3 DNA: TGCGCCAGCAGCCTTAACAGGGACGAGCAGTACTTC. Protein: CASSLNRDEQYF. The rearrangement uses TRBV5-1 and TRBJ2-7; perhaps TRBD1 as D (6 bases). Trimming pared 4 bases from V and 5 bases from J, leaving 10 bases between. This CDR3 comprises 12 residues. Germline CDR1 reads SGHRS; CDR2 reads YFSETQ. The whole variable domain, remainder taken from reference TRBV5-1 and TRBJ2-7, is KAGVTQTPRYLIKTRGQQVTLSCSPISGHRSVSWYQQTPGQGLQFLFEYFSETQRNKGNFPGRFSGRQFSNSRSEMNVSTLELGDSALYLCASSLNRDEQYFGPGTRLTVT.

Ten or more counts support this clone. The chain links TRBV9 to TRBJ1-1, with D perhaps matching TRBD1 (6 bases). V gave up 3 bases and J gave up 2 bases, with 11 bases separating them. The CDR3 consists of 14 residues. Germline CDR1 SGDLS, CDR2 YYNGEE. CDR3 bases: TGTGCCAGCAGCGGCGGACAGAAAAACACTGAAGCTTTCTTT. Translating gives CASSGGQKNTEAFF.

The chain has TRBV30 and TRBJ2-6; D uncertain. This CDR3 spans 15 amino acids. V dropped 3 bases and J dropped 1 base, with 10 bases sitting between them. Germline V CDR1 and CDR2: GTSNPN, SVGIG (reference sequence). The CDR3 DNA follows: TGTGCCTGGAGCCTAGGTTTTTCTGGGGCCAACGTCCTGACTTTC. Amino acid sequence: CAWSLGFSGANVLTF. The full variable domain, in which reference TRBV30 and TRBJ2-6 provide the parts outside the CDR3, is SQTIHQWPATLVQPVGSPLSLECTVEGTSNPNLYWYRQAAGRGLQLLFYSVGIGQISSEVPQNLSASRPQDRQFILSSKKLLLSDSGFYLCAWSLGFSGANVLTFGAGSRLTVL.

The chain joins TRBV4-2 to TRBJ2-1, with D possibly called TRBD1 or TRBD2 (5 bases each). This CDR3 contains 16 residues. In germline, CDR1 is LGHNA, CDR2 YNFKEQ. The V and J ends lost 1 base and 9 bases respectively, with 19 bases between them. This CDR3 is CASSQVGGSGASEQFF. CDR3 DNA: TGTGCCAGCAGCCAAGTCGGTGGGAGTGGGGCTAGTGAGCAGTTCTTC.

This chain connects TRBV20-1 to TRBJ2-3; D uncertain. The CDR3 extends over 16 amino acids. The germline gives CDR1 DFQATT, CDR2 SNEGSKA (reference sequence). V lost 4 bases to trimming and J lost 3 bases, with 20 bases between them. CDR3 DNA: TGCAGTGCTATACCTAGGATCGGGCCGAGTACAGATACGCAGTATTTT. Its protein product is CSAIPRIGPSTDTQYF.

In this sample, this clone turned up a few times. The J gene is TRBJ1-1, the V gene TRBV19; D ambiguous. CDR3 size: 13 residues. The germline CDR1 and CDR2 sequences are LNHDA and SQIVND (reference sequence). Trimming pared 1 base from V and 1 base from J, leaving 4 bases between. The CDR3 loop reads CASSIGGNTEAFF. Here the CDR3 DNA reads TGTGCCAGTAGTATAGGGGGGAACACTGAAGCTTTCTTT.

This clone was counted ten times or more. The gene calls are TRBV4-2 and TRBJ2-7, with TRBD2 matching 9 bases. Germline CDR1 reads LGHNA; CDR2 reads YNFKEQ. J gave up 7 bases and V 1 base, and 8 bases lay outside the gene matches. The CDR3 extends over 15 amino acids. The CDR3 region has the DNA TGTGCCAGCAGCCAAGTCGGACTAGCGACGGGGGAGCAGTACTTC. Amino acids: CASSQVGLATGEQYF.

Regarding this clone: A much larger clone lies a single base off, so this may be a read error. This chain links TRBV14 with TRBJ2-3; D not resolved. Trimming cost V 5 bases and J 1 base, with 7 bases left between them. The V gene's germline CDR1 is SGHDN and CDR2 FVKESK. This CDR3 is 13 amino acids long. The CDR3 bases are TGTGCCAGCAGCTTACATGGCACAGATACGCAGTATTTT. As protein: CASSLHGTDTQYF. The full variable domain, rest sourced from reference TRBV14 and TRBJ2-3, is EAGVTQFPSHSVIEKGQTVTLRCDPISGHDNLYWYRRVMGKEIKFLLHFVKESKQDESGMPNNRFLAERTGGTYSTLKVQPAELEDSGVYFCASSLHGTDTQYFGPGTRLTVL.

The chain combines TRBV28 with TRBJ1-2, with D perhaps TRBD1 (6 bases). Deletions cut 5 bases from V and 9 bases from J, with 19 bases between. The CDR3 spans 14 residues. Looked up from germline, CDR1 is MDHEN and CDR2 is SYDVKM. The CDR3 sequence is CASSPGKGGYSYTF. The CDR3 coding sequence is TGTGCCAGCAGTCCGGGGAAAGGGGGGTATAGCTACACCTTC.

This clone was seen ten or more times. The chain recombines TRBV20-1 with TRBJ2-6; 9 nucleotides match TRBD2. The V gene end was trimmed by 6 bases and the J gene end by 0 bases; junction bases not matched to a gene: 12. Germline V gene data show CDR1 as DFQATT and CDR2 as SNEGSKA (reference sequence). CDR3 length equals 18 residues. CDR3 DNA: TGCAGTGCCGTACCCGAAGGGACTAGCTCCTCTGGGGCCAACGTCCTGACTTTC. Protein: CSAVPEGTSSSGANVLTF.